This T cell receptor (beta chain) was found in a study of T cells in Graves' hyperthyroidism and ophthalmopathy. Study at large: Before any treatment, at initial diagnosis, peripheral blood was collected. Whole-study findings and limits: For ophthalmopathy, model prediction preceded onset by a median roughly 6.2 months.

RNA transcripts yielded amplified TCR beta CDR3 regions. HTBI primers were employed in a first-round RT-PCR of the TCR CDR3. MiXCR, run by TCRdb on the multiplex PCR reads, gives a single entry per CDR3 protein. The sample shows hundreds of thousands of distinct CDR3 sequences, roughly 15% of them seen only once. A note on this clonotype: Its matching antigen is unknown.

Researchers defined stable Graves' hyperthyroidism as no ophthalmopathy progression within 18 months. V lost 5 bases and J 1 base, leaving 11 bases between the germline ends. CDR3 length: 14 residues. Germline values: CDR1 MNHGY, CDR2 SAAAGT. The chain is built from TRBV6-8 and TRBJ2-5, with D unclear. The sequencing input was blood. This receptor was taken from a woman in her 30s with Graves' hyperthyroidism. The CDR3 loop is CASSLDGVQETQYF. In DNA form, the CDR3 reads TGTGCCAGCAGTCTCGACGGAGTCCAAGAGACCCAGTACTTC.